The source of this TCR beta chain is a study of type 1 and type 2 diabetes patients. Study-wide background: Magnetic bead positive selection isolated CD4+ or CD8+ T cells from PBMCs.

On this clonotype: What it binds is not known.

General study points: Age and gender were not matched between study groups.

PCR was run on genomic DNA. The TCR beta CDR3 region was amplified using 30 forward and 13 reverse primers. TCRdb ran MiXCR on the multiplex PCR reads and lists one entry per CDR3 protein. The sample lists 250,000 to 300,000 distinct CDR3 sequences; roughly 50% were seen once. Germline CDR1 is SGHTA and CDR2 is FQGNSA. The CDR3 is 15 amino acids. V was trimmed by 2 bases and J by 2 bases, leaving 10 bases between them. Sequences were obtained from peripheral blood mononuclear cells (PBMCs). This chain joins TRBV7-2 and TRBJ1-5; no definite D call. The TCR was taken from a man aged 18 to 30 with type 2 diabetes. The CDR3 region has the DNA TGTGCCAGCAGCTTATGGGGAGGCGGCAATCAGCCCCAGCATTTT. Translating it yields CASSLWGGGNQPQHF.